This paragraph covers one TCR beta chain sequence. The sample originates from a study of blood T cell repertoires in COVID-19. Whole-study context: Spain, Italy and the United States supplied samples that represented acute and convalescent COVID-19. T cells, B-cell-depleted T cells, or PBMCs provided the cDNA or gDNA that served as material.

Under the authors' procedure: Scientists estimated how many nucleated cells there were by amplifying reference gene primers. TCRdb's table, derived via immunoSEQ multiplex PCR, lists solely in-frame clones and lacks some. The DNA was the basis for D and trimming; V, J and clone size are from that table. Of tens of thousands of clones in the sample, roughly 90% were seen once. Germline V gene data show CDR1 as LGHDT and CDR2 as YNNKEL (reference sequence). V dropped 4 bases and J dropped 6; count of bases not matched to a gene: 14. The CDR3 is 16 amino acids. This receptor was obtained from a man in his sixties with acute or convalescent COVID-19. The chain carries TRBV3-1 (or the pseudogene TRBV3-2) and TRBJ1-1; 7 nucleotides line up with TRBD1. The material sequenced was peripheral blood. Here the CDR3 DNA reads TGTGCCAGCAGCCTGAATTGGGTGGACAGGCCCCCTGAAGCTTTCTTT. Translation: CASSLNWVDRPPEAFF.